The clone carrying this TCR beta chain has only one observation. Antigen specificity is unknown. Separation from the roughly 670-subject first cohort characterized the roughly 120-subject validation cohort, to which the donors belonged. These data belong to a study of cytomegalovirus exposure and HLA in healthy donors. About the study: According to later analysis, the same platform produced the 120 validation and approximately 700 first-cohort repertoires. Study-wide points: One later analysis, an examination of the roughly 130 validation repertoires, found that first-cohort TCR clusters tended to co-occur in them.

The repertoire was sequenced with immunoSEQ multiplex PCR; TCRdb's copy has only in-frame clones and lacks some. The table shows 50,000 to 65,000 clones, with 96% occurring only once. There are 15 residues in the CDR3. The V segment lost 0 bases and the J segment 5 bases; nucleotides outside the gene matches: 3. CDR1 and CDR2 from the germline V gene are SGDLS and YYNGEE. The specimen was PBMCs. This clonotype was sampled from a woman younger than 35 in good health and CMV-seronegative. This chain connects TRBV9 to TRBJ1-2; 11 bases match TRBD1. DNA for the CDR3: TGTGCCAGCAGCGTAGTGGGACAGGGGGGTTATGGCTACACCTTC. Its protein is CASSVVGQGGYGYTF.